Listed here are 25 T cell receptor beta chains from one sample, sequenced in a study of cytomegalovirus exposure and HLA in healthy donors. PCR primers comprised 60 Vbeta and 13 Jbeta primers. Profiling relied on immunoSEQ multiplex PCR, and the TCRdb table lists in-frame clones only, not all of them. The sample yields some 75,000 clones, of which the top ten take up 0.8% to 1%. The sequencing sample was made of PBMCs. These receptors were taken from a boy younger than 18 in good health and CMV-seronegative.

This chain connects TRBV18 to TRBJ2-1; 9 bases are a match to TRBD2. The J segment lost 1 base and the V segment lost 2 bases, leaving 3 bases of the junction unmatched. This CDR3 spans 16 amino acids. Germline assignment: CDR1 KGHSH and CDR2 LQKENI. The CDR3 here is CASSPGTSRSYNEQFF. The DNA of the CDR3 is TGTGCCAGCTCACCAGGGACTAGCAGATCCTACAATGAGCAGTTCTTC.

The chain joins TRBV29-1 to TRBJ2-7, with 7 nucleotides matching TRBD1. The ends lost 7 bases at V and 5 bases at J; junction bases unmatched: 8. This CDR3 spans 12 amino acids. Germline values: CDR1 SQVTM, CDR2 ANQGSEA. The CDR3 DNA follows: TGCAGCGCCAAGGGGGCCCCGAACGAGCAGTACTTC. This translates into CSAKGAPNEQYF.

The rearrangement joins TRBV9 to TRBJ1-2, with 7 bases fitting TRBD1. J was trimmed by 4 bases and V by 4 bases; bases with no gene match: 10. This CDR3 region has 15 residues. CDR1 and CDR2 (germline): SGDLS, YYNGEE. Here the CDR3 reads CASSTRQGSVYGYTF. In DNA, the CDR3 is TGTGCCAGCAGCACCCGACAGGGTTCAGTCTATGGCTACACCTTC.

This chain joins TRBV19 and TRBJ1-1, with 7 bases identical to TRBD1. The CDR3 is 17 residues long. CDR1 is LNHDA and CDR2 is SQIVND in the germline V gene (reference sequence). V shed 3 bases and J 6 bases; nucleotides not matched to a gene: 16. The DNA of the CDR3 is TGTGCCAGTAGTATGGGCGACAGGGTGGTCGGAAAACCTGAAGCTTTCTTT. Translated: CASSMGDRVVGKPEAFF. Full variable domain (rest looked up from reference TRBV19 and TRBJ1-1): DGGITQSPKYLFRKEGQNVTLSCEQNLNHDAMYWYRQDPGQGLRLIYYSQIVNDFQKGDIAEGYSVSREKKESFPLTVTSAQKNPTAFYLCASSMGDRVVGKPEAFFGQGTRLTVV.

The chain recombines TRBV29-1 with TRBJ1-2; D remains ambiguous. The length of the CDR3 is 16 residues. V was cut by 7 bases and J by 4 bases, with 25 bases left in between. The germline CDR1 and CDR2 sequences are SQVTM and ANQGSEA. The CDR3 sequence: CSAPGPVVRGGYGYTF. CDR3 coding DNA: TGCAGCGCACCCGGGCCCGTGGTTCGGGGTGGCTATGGCTACACCTTC.

V usage is TRBV19 and J usage is TRBJ1-1, with D possibly matching TRBD1 (5 bases). This CDR3 region has 14 residues. V lost 3 bases and J 5 bases, leaving 13 bases between the germline ends. CDR1 is LNHDA and CDR2 is SQIVND in the germline V gene (reference sequence). The CDR3 DNA is TGTGCCAGTAGTATTCGCAGGGATGAGACTGAAGCTTTCTTT. Its protein is CASSIRRDETEAFF.

The CDR3 coding sequence is TGTGCCACCAGCAGAGGCGGCACCCACGCCATGAACACTGAAGCTTTCTTT. Residues: CATSRGGTHAMNTEAFF. The V call is TRBV15, the J call TRBJ1-1; D uncertain. CDR3 size: 17 residues. Germline lookup yields CDR1 LNHNV and CDR2 YYDKDF (reference sequence). Trimming took off 1 base at V and 0 bases at J, with 15 bases between the two ends.

V is TRBV13 and J is TRBJ2-5; D not resolved. V gave up 3 bases and J gave up 2 bases, with 16 bases separating them. The CDR3 loop spans 16 amino acids. The germline V gene encodes CDR1 PRHDT and CDR2 FYEKMQ (reference sequence). The CDR3 sequence is CASSLGALTLQETQYF. In DNA form, the CDR3 reads TGTGCCAGCAGCTTGGGCGCCTTAACGCTACAAGAGACCCAGTACTTC.

This chain joins TRBV18 and TRBJ2-5; 9 bases match TRBD2. Germline V CDR1 and CDR2: KGHSH, LQKENI. This CDR3 has 16 residues. Trimming at V came to 2 bases and at J to 5 bases, leaving 9 bases not matched to a gene. The CDR3 spells CASSPTERGAMETQYF. The CDR3 DNA reads as TGTGCCAGCTCACCAACCGAGCGGGGGGCCATGGAGACCCAGTACTTC. The full variable domain, with the rest looked up from reference TRBV18 and TRBJ2-5, is NAGVMQNPRHLVRRRGQEARLRCSPMKGHSHVYWYRQLPEEGLKFMVYLQKENIIDESGMPKERFSAEFPKEGPSILRIQQVVRGDSAAYFCASSPTERGAMETQYFGPGTRLLVL.

The chain combines TRBV7-3 with TRBJ2-1; 9 nucleotides agree with TRBD2. Germline lookup yields CDR1 SGHTA and CDR2 FQGTGA. The CDR3 is made up of 16 amino acids. With V trimmed by 5 bases and J by 3 bases, 8 bases remained unmatched. For the CDR3, the DNA is TGTGCCAGCAGCCCCTTACCTAGCGGGAACTACAATGAGCAGTTCTTC. Translated, it gives CASSPLPSGNYNEQFF.

The chain combines TRBV5-1 with TRBJ1-2; 11 nucleotides match TRBD1. Germline-derived CDR1 and CDR2 are SGHRS and YFSETQ. This CDR3 has 15 residues. Germline trimming cut 6 bases from V and 3 bases from J; bases unmatched to any gene: 7. The chain's CDR3 is CASKLGQGAHYGYTF. CDR3 DNA: TGCGCCAGCAAGCTCGGACAGGGGGCCCACTATGGCTACACCTTC.

J is TRBJ1-2 and V is TRBV5-1; 7 bases fit TRBD1. The CDR3 spans 13 residues. The J segment lost 7 bases and the V segment lost 2 bases, leaving 5 bases of the junction unmatched. Germline V gene data show CDR1 as SGHRS and CDR2 as YFSETQ. The CDR3 loop is CASSLDRVPGYTF. DNA for the CDR3: TGCGCCAGCAGCTTAGACAGGGTCCCTGGCTACACCTTC.

This chain uses TRBV7-6 with TRBJ2-2, with TRBD2 as a possible D gene (5 bases). The CDR3 length is 14 residues. With 6 bases removed from V and 6 bases from J, the gap between germline ends came to 14 bases. Germline V CDR1 and CDR2: SGHVS, FNYEAQ. DNA of the CDR3: TGTGCCAGCAGTCCTGGGCGGGCCTCCGGGGAGCTGTTTTTT. It encodes CASSPGRASGELFF.

Details on this clone: Germline is not matched at one junction end, which may reflect a read error. The gene calls are TRBV9 and TRBJ2-1; D is perhaps TRBD2 (5 bases). In germline, CDR1 is SGDLS, CDR2 YYNGEE. The CDR3 sequence is 15 residues long. CDR3 sequence: CASSVLGSSDNEQFF. In DNA form, the CDR3 reads TGTGCCAGCAGCGTCTTGGGGAGCTCCGACAATGAGCAGTTCTTC.

The chain uses TRBV5-4 and TRBJ1-1, with 7 bases that match TRBD1. Germline CDR1 SGHNT, CDR2 YYREEE (reference sequence). The junction had 4 bases not matched to a gene; V was cut back by 4 bases and J by 4 bases. This CDR3 has 13 residues. The DNA for the CDR3 is TGTGCCAGCAGCCCGACAGGGACCACTGAAGCTTTCTTT. Translating gives CASSPTGTTEAFF.

This sequence joins TRBV4-1 and TRBJ1-2, with a possible D match to TRBD1 (6 bases). The V gene lost 3 bases and the J gene lost 8 bases, with 19 bases spanning the gap. Germline CDR1 reads MGHRA; CDR2 reads YSYEKL. The CDR3 covers 15 residues. The CDR3 coding sequence is TGCGCCAGCAGCCAGAACTGGGGGCGCGGTGGCGGCTACACCTTC. This gives the protein CASSQNWGRGGGYTF.

This chain connects TRBV2 to TRBJ2-7; TRBD2 agrees at 8 bases. V lost 4 bases and J lost 6; bases outside the gene matches: 23. Per the germline V gene, CDR1 is SNHLY and CDR2 is FYNNEI. The CDR3 runs 19 residues. For the CDR3, the DNA is TGTGCCAGCAGTGGTCTGGCGCTAGCGGGCCCCCCTGGGGATTCCGAGCAGTACTTC. Protein: CASSGLALAGPPGDSEQYF.

J is TRBJ1-2 and V is TRBV18, with 10 bases that match TRBD1. CDR1 and CDR2 from the germline V gene are KGHSH and LQKENI. The CDR3 sequence is 16 residues long. V lost 3 bases to trimming and J lost 6 bases; unmatched junction nucleotides: 10. CDR3 amino acids: CASSPKDRGGENGYTF. For the CDR3, the DNA is TGTGCCAGCTCACCGAAGGACAGGGGGGGTGAGAATGGCTACACCTTC.

The J gene is TRBJ2-7, the V gene TRBV7-9, with 9 bases aligning to TRBD1. The CDR3 consists of 13 residues. J gave up 12 bases and V 5 bases, and 11 bases lay outside the gene matches. Per the germline V gene, CDR1 is SEHNR and CDR2 is FQNEAQ (reference sequence). The CDR3 reads CASSRGQGNVGYF. The DNA of the CDR3 is TGTGCCAGCAGCAGGGGACAGGGCAACGTAGGGTACTTC.

This chain uses TRBV4-1 with TRBJ1-6; TRBD1 agrees at 9 bases. The CDR3 consists of 18 residues. With 3 bases clipped from V and 7 bases from J, the junction kept 13 bases outside the gene matches. Germline values: CDR1 MGHRA, CDR2 YSYEKL. CDR3 amino acids: CASSHKRGTGPRNSPLHF. CDR3 nucleotide sequence: TGCGCCAGCAGCCACAAAAGAGGGACAGGGCCGCGGAATTCACCCCTCCACTTT.

V usage is TRBV4-1 and J usage is TRBJ1-2; perhaps TRBD1 as D (5 bases). V was pared by 4 bases and J by 4 bases, with 16 bases between. Germline CDR1 MGHRA, CDR2 YSYEKL. The CDR3 is 15 amino acids. The CDR3 coding sequence is TGCGCCAGCAGCCGGGGTCCTGGAGGGACCTATGGCTACACCTTC. Amino acid sequence: CASSRGPGGTYGYTF.

The V gene is TRBV5-1, the J gene TRBJ2-5; 10 bases match TRBD2. The CDR3 contains 17 residues. V shed 2 bases and J 4 bases; nucleotides not matched to a gene: 11. Germline loops: CDR1 SGHRS, CDR2 YFSETQ. CDR3 region: CASSLTSGTEWLETQYF. DNA of the CDR3: TGCGCCAGCAGCTTAACTAGCGGGACAGAGTGGCTAGAGACCCAGTACTTC.

This chain uses TRBV20-1 with TRBJ2-7, with TRBD1 as a possible D gene (6 bases). Germline values: CDR1 DFQATT, CDR2 SNEGSKA (reference sequence). The CDR3 is 11 residues long. With 6 bases removed from V and 2 bases from J, the gap between germline ends came to 8 bases. The CDR3 bases are TGCAGTGCGTGGGACACCTACGAGCAGTACTTC. It is translated as CSAWDTYEQYF.

V is TRBV6-5 and J is TRBJ2-5; D is uncertain. This CDR3 spans 14 amino acids. V lost 11 bases to trimming and J lost 2 bases, with 18 bases between them. Germline CDR1 reads MNHEY; CDR2 reads SVGAGI. CDR3 protein: CACGLQAPQETQYF. The CDR3 DNA follows: TGTGCCTGCGGTCTTCAAGCGCCTCAAGAGACCCAGTACTTC.

CDR3 DNA sequence: TGTGCCAGCAGCGACTCACTAGCGGGAGGGCTGTCGAGCTCCTACGAGCAGTACTTC. Translation gives CASSDSLAGGLSSSYEQYF. The rearrangement links TRBV9 to TRBJ2-7; TRBD2 matches at 13 bases. The length of the CDR3 is 19 residues. The germline CDR1 and CDR2 sequences are SGDLS and YYNGEE. V was pared by 3 bases and J by 0 bases, with 12 bases of the junction left unmatched.